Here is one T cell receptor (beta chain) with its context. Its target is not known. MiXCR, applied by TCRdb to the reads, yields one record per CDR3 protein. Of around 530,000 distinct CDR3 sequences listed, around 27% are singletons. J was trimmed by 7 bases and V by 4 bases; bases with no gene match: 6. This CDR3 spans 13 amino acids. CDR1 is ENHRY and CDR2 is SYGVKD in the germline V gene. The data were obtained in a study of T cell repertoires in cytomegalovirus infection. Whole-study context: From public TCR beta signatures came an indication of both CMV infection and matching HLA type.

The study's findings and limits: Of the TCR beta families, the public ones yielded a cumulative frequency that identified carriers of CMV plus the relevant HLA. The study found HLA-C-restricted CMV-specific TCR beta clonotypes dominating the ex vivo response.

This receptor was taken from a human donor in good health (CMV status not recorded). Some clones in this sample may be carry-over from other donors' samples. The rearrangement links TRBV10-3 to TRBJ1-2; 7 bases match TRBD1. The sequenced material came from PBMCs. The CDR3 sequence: CAISGDRVPGYTF. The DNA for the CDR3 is TGTGCCATCAGTGGTGACAGGGTTCCTGGCTACACCTTC.